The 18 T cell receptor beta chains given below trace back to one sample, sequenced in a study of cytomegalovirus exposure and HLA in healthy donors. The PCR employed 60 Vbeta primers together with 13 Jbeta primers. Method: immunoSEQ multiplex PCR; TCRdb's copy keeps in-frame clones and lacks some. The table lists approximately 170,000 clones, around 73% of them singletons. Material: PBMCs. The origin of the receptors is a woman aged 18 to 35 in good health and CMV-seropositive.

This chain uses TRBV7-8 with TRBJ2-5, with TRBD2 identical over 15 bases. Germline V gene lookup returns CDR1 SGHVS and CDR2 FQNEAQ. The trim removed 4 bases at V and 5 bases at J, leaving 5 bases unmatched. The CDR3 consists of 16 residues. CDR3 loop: CASSWGLAGGSETQYF. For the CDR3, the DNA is TGTGCCAGCAGCTGGGGACTAGCGGGGGGATCGGAGACCCAGTACTTC.

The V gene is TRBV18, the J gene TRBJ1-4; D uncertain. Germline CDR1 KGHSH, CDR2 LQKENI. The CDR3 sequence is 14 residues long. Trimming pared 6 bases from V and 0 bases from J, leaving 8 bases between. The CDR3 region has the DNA TGTGCCAGCTCGGCGGGTGCAACTAATGAAAAACTGTTTTTT. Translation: CASSAGATNEKLFF. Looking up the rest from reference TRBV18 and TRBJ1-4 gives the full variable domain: NAGVMQNPRHLVRRRGQEARLRCSPMKGHSHVYWYRQLPEEGLKFMVYLQKENIIDESGMPKERFSAEFPKEGPSILRIQQVVRGDSAAYFCASSAGATNEKLFFGSGTQLSVL.

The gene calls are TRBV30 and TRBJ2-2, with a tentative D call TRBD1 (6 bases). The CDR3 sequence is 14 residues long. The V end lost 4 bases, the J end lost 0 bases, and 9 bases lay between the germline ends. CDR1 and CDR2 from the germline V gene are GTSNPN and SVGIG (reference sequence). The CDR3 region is CAWTGASNTGELFF. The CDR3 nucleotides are TGTGCCTGGACAGGGGCGTCGAACACCGGGGAGCTGTTTTTT.

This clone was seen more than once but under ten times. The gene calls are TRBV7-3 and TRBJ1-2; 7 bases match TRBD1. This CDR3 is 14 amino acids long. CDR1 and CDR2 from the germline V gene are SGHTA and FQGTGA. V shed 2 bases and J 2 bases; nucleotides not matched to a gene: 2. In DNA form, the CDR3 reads TGTGCCAGCAGCTTAGACAGGGTGAACTATGGCTACACCTTC. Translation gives CASSLDRVNYGYTF. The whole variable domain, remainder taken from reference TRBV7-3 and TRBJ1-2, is GAGVSQTPSNKVTEKGKYVELRCDPISGHTALYWYRQSLGQGPEFLIYFQGTGAADDSGLPNDRFFAVRPEGSVSTLKIQRTERGDSAVYLCASSLDRVNYGYTFGSGTRLTVV.

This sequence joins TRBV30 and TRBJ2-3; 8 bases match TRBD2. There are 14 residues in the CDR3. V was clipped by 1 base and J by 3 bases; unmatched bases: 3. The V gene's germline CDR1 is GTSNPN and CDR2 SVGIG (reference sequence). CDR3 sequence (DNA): TGTGCCTGGAGTGGACGGGGGGGGACAGATACGCAGTATTTT. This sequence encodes CAWSGRGGTDTQYF.

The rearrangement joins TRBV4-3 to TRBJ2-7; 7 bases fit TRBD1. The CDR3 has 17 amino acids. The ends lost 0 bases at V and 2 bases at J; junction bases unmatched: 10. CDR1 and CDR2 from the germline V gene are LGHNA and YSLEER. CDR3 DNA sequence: TGCGCCAGCAGCCAAGATCGTGAGGGAACAGGGGCCTACGAGCAGTACTTC. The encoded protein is CASSQDREGTGAYEQYF.

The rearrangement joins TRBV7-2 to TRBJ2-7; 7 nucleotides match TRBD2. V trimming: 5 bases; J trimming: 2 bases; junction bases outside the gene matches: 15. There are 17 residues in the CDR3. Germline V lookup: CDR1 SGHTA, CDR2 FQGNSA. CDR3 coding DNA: TGTGCCAGCAGCCGAGTAACCCGGGGGGACTTTGCCTACGAGCAGTACTTC. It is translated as CASSRVTRGDFAYEQYF.

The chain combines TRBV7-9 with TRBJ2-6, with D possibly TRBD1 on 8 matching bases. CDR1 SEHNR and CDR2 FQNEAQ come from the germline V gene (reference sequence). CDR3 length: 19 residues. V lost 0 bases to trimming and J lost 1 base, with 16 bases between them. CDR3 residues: CASSLALGQGGSGANVLTF. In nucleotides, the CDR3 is TGTGCCAGCAGCTTAGCGTTAGGACAGGGAGGGTCTGGGGCCAACGTCCTGACTTTC.

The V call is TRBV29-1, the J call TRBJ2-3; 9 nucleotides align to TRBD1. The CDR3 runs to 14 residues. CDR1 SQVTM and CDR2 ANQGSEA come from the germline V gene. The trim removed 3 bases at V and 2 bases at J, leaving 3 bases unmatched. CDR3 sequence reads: CSVERDRVTDTQYF. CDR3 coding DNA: TGCAGCGTTGAGCGGGACAGGGTCACAGATACGCAGTATTTT.

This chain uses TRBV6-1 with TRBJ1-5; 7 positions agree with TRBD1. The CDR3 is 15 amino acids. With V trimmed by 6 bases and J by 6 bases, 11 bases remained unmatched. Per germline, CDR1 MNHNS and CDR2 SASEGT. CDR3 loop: CASSGRTGVFQPQHF. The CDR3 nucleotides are TGTGCCAGCAGCGGCCGAACAGGGGTTTTTCAGCCCCAGCATTTT.

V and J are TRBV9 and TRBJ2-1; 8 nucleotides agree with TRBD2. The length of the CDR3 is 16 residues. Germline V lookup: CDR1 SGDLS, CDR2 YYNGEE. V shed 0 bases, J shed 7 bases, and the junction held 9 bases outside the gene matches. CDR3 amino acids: CASSVGAGGGWNEQFF. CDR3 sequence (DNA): TGTGCCAGCAGCGTAGGAGCGGGCGGGGGGTGGAATGAGCAGTTCTTC.

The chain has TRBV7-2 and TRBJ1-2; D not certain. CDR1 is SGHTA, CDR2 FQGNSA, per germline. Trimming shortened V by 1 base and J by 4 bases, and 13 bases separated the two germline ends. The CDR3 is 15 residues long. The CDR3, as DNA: TGTGCCAGCAGCTTAGAAGAGGGCCCCCGCTATGGCTACACCTTC. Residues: CASSLEEGPRYGYTF.

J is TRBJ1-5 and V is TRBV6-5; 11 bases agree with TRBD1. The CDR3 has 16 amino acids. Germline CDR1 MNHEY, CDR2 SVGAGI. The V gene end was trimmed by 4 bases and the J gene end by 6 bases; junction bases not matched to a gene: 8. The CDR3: CASSSRTGGAGQPQHF. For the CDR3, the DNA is TGTGCCAGCAGTTCAAGGACAGGGGGCGCGGGTCAGCCCCAGCATTTT.

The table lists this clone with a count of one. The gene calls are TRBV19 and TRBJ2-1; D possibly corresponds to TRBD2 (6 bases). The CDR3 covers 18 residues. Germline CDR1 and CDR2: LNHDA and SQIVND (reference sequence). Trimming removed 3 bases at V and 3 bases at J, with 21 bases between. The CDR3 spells CASSMKGGLTAIYNEQFF. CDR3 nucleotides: TGTGCCAGTAGTATGAAGGGAGGACTCACCGCGATCTACAATGAGCAGTTCTTC.

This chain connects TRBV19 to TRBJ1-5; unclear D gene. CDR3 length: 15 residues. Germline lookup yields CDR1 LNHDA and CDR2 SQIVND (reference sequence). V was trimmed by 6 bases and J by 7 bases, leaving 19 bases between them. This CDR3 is CASRPGGKEGQPQHF. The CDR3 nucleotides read TGTGCCAGTAGACCGGGAGGGAAGGAAGGACAGCCCCAGCATTTT. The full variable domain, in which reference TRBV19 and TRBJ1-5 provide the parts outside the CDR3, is DGGITQSPKYLFRKEGQNVTLSCEQNLNHDAMYWYRQDPGQGLRLIYYSQIVNDFQKGDIAEGYSVSREKKESFPLTVTSAQKNPTAFYLCASRPGGKEGQPQHFGDGTRLSIL.

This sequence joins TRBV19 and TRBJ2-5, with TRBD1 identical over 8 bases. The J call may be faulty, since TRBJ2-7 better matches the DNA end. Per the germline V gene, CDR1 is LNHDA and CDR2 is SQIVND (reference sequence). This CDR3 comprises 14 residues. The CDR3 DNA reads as TGTGCCAGTAGTGCCGACAGGGGAACCTACGAGCAGTACTTC. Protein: CASSADRGTYEQYF.

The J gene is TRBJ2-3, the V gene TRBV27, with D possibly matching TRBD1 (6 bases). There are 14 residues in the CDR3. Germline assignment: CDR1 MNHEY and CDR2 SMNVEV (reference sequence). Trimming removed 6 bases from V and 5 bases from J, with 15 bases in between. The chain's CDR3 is CASRWAGEVDTQYF. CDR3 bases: TGTGCCAGCAGATGGGCAGGGGAAGTAGATACGCAGTATTTT.

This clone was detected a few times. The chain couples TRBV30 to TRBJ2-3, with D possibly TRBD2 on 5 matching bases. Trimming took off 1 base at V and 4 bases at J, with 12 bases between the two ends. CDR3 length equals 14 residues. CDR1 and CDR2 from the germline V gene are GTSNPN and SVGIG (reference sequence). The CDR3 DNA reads TGTGCCTGGAGTGGGGCGGGCGGGCCAGATACGCAGTATTTT. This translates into CAWSGAGGPDTQYF.